This T cell receptor beta chain was documented in a study of CD8 T cells in ankylosing spondylitis. Overall study results and limits: Earlier reports found some motif variants in synovial fluid and blood in reactive arthritis. Blood from ankylosing spondylitis patients appeared to carry a characteristic roughly 8-variant TCR beta motif. The clones that were linked to disease were reported to be significantly enriched in matched synovial fluid samples from ankylosing spondylitis patients. Disease-linked clones displayed a CD8+ phenotype and appeared relatively rarely in peripheral blood.

Germline CDR1 is DFQATT and CDR2 is SNEGSKA (reference sequence). This CDR3 has 14 amino acids. J gave up 0 bases and V 5 bases, and 6 bases lay outside the gene matches. This clonotype was counted a few times. Antigen: not known. Quantitative 5'-RACE with molecular barcodes generated TCR beta libraries. TCRdb recomputed calls from the 5' RACE reads with MiXCR, one row per CDR3 protein. Of 700,000 to 1,000,000 distinct CDR3 sequences in the sample, 12% were seen once. The sample taken for sequencing was blood, either unsorted or a sorted T cell fraction (not recorded which). The V call is TRBV20-1, the J call TRBJ2-7, with TRBD1 identical over 8 bases. This receptor was taken from a male donor with ankylosing spondylitis. The CDR3 sequence is CSADRQGLSYEQYF. For the CDR3, the DNA is TGCAGTGCTGACCGACAGGGGCTCTCCTACGAGCAGTACTTC.